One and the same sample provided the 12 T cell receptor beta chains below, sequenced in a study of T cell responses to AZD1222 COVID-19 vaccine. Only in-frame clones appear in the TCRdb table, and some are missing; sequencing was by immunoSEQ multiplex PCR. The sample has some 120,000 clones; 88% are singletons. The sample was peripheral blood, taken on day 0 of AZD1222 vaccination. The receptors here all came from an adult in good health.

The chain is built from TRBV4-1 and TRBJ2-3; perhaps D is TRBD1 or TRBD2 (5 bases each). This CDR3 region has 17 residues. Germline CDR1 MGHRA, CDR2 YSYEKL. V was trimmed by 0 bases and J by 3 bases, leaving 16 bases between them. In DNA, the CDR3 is TGCGCCAGCAGCCAAGAAAGGAACACCGAGGGGACAGATACGCAGTATTTT. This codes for CASSQERNTEGTDTQYF.

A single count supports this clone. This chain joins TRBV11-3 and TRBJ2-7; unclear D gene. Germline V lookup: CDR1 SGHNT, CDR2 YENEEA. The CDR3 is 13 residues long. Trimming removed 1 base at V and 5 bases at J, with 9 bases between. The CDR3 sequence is CASSLAHSDEQYF. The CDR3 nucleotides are TGTGCCAGCAGCTTAGCCCACTCGGACGAGCAGTACTTC.

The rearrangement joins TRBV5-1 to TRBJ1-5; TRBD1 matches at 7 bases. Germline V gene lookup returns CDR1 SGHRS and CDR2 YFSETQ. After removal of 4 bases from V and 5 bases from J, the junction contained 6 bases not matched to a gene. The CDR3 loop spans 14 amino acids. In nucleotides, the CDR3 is TGCGCCAGCAGCCGGGACAGCGGGGATCAGCCCCAGCATTTT. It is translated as CASSRDSGDQPQHF.

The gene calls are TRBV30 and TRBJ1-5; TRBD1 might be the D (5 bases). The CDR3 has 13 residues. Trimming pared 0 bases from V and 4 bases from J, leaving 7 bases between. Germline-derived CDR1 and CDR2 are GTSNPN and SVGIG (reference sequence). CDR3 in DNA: TGTGCCTGGAGTGTCGGGGGTAATCAGCCCCAGCATTTT. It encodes CAWSVGGNQPQHF.

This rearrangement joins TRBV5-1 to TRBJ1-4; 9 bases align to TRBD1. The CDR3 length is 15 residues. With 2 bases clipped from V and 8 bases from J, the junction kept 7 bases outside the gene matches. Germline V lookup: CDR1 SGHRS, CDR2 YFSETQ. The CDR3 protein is CASSFDRGKGEKLFF. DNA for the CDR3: TGCGCCAGCAGCTTCGACAGGGGGAAAGGGGAAAAACTGTTTTTT.

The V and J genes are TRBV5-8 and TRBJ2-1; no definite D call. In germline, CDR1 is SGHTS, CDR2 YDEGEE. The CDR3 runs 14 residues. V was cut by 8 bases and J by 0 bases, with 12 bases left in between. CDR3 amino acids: CASTLGSSYNEQFF. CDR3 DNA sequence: TGTGCCAGTACCTTGGGAAGCTCCTACAATGAGCAGTTCTTC.

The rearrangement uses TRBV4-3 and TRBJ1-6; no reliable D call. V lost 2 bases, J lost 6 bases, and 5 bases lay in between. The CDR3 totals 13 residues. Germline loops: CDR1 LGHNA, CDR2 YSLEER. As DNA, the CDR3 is TGCGCCAGCAGCCAACGGGCTAATTCACCCCTCCACTTT. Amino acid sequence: CASSQRANSPLHF.

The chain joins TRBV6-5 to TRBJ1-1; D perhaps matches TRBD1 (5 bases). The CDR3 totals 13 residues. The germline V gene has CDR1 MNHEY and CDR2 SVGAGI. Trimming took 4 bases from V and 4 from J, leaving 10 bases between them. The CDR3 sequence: CASSSGLGTEAFF. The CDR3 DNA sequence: TGTGCCAGCAGTTCAGGGTTGGGCACTGAAGCTTTCTTT.

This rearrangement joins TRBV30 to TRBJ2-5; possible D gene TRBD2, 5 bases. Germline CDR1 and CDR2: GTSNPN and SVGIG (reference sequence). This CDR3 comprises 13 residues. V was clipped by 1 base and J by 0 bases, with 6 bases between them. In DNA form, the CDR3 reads TGTGCCTGGAGTGGAGCGGACCAAGAGACCCAGTACTTC. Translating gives CAWSGADQETQYF.

CDR3 DNA: TGTGCCAGCAGCTTAAGAGTTCGTGGAGGACTAGCGGGGGCCCCGAGCACAGATACGCAGTATTTT. Translated: CASSLRVRGGLAGAPSTDTQYF. V gene TRBV7-3 combines with J gene TRBJ2-3, with 13 nucleotides matching TRBD2. Germline lookup yields CDR1 SGHTA and CDR2 FQGTGA. J was trimmed by 0 bases and V by 1 base; bases with no gene match: 16. The CDR3 has 22 residues.

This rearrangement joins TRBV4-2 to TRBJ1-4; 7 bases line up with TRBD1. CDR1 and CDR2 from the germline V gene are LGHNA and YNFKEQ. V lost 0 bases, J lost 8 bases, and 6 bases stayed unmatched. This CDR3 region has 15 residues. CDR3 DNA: TGTGCCAGCAGCCAAGAAGGCAGGGGGGGAGAAAAACTGTTTTTT. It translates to CASSQEGRGGEKLFF.

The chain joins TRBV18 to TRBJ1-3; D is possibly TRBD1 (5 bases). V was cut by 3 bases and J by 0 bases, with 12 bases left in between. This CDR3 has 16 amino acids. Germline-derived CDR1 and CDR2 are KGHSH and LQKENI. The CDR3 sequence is CASSPSRASSGNTIYF. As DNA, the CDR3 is TGTGCCAGCTCACCTTCCAGGGCCAGCTCTGGAAACACCATATATTTT.